The rows below give T cell receptor beta chains drawn from one sample of a study of cytomegalovirus exposure and HLA in healthy donors. Some clones are missing from TCRdb's copy, which holds only in-frame ones; the method was immunoSEQ multiplex PCR. The data show 150,000 to 200,000 clones, approximately 82% seen once. Sample: PBMCs. All receptors derive from a man aged 45-60 years in good health and CMV-seropositive. CDR3s include the opening cysteine and the closing phenylalanine or tryptophan. Each record gives: J gene, V gene, D gene, clone size, CDR3 protein, CDR3 DNA. A D gene is named only where the DNA matches it firmly. Only some rows state a clone size, as once, few, many or a class for expanded clones.

TRBJ1-4 | TRBV19 | TRBD1 | NA | CASRGTGSGKLFF | TGTGCCAGTAGGGGGACAGGCTCAGGAAAACTGTTTTTT
TRBJ1-4 | TRBV11-2 | NA | once | CASSPRVSTNEKLFF | TGTGCCAGCAGCCCCCGGGTTTCAACTAATGAAAAACTGTTTTTT
TRBJ2-5 | TRBV7-7 | TRBD1 | once | CASSFYRGETQYF | TGTGCCAGCAGCTTTTACAGGGGAGAGACCCAGTACTTC
TRBJ2-2 | TRBV11-3 | NA | NA | CASSLATGHFSTGELFF | TGTGCCAGCAGCTTAGCAACAGGGCATTTTAGCACCGGGGAGCTGTTTTTT
TRBJ1-2 | TRBV21-1 | NA | NA | CASSSHLGRVAGYTF | TGTGCCAGCAGCTCTCATCTAGGCAGGGTAGCTGGCTACACCTTC
TRBJ1-2 | TRBV30 | NA | NA | CAWSLDSGNYGYTF | TGTGCCTGGAGTTTGGACAGTGGAAACTATGGCTACACCTTC
TRBJ2-4 | TRBV27 | NA | NA | CASSGVGANIQYF | TGTGCCTCCTCGGGAGTTGGGGCAAACATTCAGTACTTC
TRBJ1-1 | TRBV18 | NA | NA | CASSPRGREGTEAFF | TGTGCCAGCTCGCCGCGGGGTCGGGAGGGAACTGAAGCTTTCTTT
TRBJ1-2 | TRBV6-5 | NA | NA | CASRPDRFHYTF | TGTGCCAGCAGGCCTGACAGGTTTCACTACACCTTC
TRBJ1-4 | TRBV28 | TRBD1 | NA | CASSWDRATNEKLFF | TGTGCCAGCAGTTGGGACAGGGCAACTAATGAAAAACTGTTTTTT
TRBJ1-6 | TRBV7-9 | TRBD1 | NA | CASSPSTGNASPLHF | TGTGCCAGCAGCCCCTCGACAGGGAATGCCTCACCCCTCCACTTT
TRBJ2-1 | TRBV19 | NA | NA | CASSGGPQGSIYNEQFF | TGTGCCAGTAGTGGGGGGCCACAGGGGAGTATTTACAATGAGCAGTTCTTC
TRBJ1-1 | TRBV6-5 | NA | NA | CASSDWGVDRSEAFF | TGTGCCAGCAGTGACTGGGGCGTAGATCGTTCGGAAGCTTTCTTT
TRBJ1-1 | TRBV7-6 | TRBD1 | NA | CASSLGGQGNTEAFF | TGTGCCAGCAGCTTAGGGGGACAGGGGAACACTGAAGCTTTCTTT
TRBJ2-3 | TRBV5-1 | NA | NA | CASTRDSSTDTQYF | TGCGCCAGTACCCGGGACTCAAGCACAGATACGCAGTATTTT
TRBJ2-1 | TRBV9 | TRBD1 | few | CASSVGTGYPNEQFF | TGTGCCAGCAGCGTCGGGACAGGGTATCCGAATGAGCAGTTCTTC
TRBJ1-2 | TRBV6-1 | NA | NA | CASSEISLAVYGYTF | TGTGCCAGCAGTGAAATCTCCCTGGCGGTCTATGGCTACACCTTC
TRBJ1-2 | TRBV18 | NA | NA | CASSPRKIGGNYGYTF | TGTGCCAGCTCACCAAGGAAGATAGGGGGTAACTATGGCTACACCTTC